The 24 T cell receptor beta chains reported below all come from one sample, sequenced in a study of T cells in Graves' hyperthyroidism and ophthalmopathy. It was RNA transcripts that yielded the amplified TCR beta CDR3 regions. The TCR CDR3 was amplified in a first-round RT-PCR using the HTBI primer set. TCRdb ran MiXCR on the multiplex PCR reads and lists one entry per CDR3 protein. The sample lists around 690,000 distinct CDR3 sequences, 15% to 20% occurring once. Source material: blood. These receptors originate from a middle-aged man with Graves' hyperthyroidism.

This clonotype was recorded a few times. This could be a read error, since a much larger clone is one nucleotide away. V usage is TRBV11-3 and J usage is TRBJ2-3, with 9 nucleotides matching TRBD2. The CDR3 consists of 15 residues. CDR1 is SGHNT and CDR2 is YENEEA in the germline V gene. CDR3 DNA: TGTACCAGCAGCTTGGGACTAGCCCGGGCAGATACGCAGTATTTT. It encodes CTSSLGLARADTQYF.

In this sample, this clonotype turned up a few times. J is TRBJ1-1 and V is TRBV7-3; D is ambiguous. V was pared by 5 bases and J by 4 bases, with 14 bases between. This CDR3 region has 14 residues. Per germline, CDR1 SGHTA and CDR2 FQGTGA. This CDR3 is CASSPQRGSTEAFF. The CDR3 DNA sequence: TGTGCCAGCAGCCCCCAACGAGGGAGCACTGAAGCTTTCTTT.

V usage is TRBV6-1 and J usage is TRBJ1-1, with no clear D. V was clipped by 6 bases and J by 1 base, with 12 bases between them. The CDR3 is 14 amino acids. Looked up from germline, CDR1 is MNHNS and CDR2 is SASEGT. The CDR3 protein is CASRHVDQNTEAFF. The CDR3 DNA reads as TGTGCCAGCAGACACGTGGATCAGAACACTGAAGCTTTCTTT.

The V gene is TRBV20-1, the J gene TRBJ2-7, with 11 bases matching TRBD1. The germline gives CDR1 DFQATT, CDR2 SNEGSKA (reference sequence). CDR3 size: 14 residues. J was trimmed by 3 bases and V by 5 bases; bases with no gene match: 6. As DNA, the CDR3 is TGCAGTGCTGGCGGACAGGGGGCTGGCTACGAGCAGTACTTC. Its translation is CSAGGQGAGYEQYF.

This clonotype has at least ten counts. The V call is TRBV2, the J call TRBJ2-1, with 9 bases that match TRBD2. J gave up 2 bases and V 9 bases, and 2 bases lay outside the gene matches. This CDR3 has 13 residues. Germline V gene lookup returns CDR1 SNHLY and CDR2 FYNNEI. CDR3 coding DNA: TGTGCCAGGACTAGCGGTACCTACAATGAGCAGTTCTTC. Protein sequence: CARTSGTYNEQFF. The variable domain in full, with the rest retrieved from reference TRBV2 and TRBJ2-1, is EPEVTQTPSHQVTQMGQEVILRCVPISNHLYFYWYRQILGQKVEFLVSFYNNEISEKSEIFDDQFSVERPDGSNFTLKIRSTKLEDSAMYFCARTSGTYNEQFFGPGTRLTVL.

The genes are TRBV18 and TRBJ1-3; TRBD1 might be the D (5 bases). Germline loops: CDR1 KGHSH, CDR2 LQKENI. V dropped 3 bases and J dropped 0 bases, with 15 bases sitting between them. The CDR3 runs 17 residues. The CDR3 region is CASSPPGGTYSGNTIYF. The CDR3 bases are TGTGCCAGCTCACCCCCCGGAGGGACGTACTCTGGAAACACCATATATTTT.

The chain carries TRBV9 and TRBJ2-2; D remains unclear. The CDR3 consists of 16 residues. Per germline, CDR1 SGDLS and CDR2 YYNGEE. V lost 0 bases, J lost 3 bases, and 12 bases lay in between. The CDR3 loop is CASSVALLRDTGELFF. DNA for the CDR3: TGTGCCAGCAGCGTAGCGCTCCTTAGAGACACCGGGGAGCTGTTTTTT.

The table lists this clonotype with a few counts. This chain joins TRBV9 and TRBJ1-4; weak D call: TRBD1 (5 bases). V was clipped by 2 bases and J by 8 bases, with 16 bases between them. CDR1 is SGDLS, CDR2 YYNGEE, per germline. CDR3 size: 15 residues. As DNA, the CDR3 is TGTGCCAGCAGCGTCGGCCGGGGGGTAAGGGAAAAACTGTTTTTT. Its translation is CASSVGRGVREKLFF.

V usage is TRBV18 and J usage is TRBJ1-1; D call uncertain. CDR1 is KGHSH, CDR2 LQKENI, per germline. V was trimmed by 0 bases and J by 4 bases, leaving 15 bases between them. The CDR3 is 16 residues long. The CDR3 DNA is TGTGCCAGCTCACCACCGGAGATCGGGGTGGGCACTGAAGCTTTCTTT. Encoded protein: CASSPPEIGVGTEAFF.

CDR3 nucleotide sequence: TGTGCCAGCAGCTTACTACCGGGCCGAGGGGAGACCCAGTACTTC. It translates to CASSLLPGRGETQYF. The chain joins TRBV7-3 to TRBJ2-5; D is possibly TRBD2 (5 bases). There are 15 residues in the CDR3. V lost 2 bases to trimming and J lost 5 bases, with 15 bases between them. Germline-derived CDR1 and CDR2 are SGHTA and FQGTGA.

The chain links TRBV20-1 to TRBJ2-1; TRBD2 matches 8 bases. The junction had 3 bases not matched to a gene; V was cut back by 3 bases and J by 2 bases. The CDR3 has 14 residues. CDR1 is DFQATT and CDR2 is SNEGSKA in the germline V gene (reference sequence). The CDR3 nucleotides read TGCAGTGCTAGTGGAGCGGGGGCCTACAATGAGCAGTTCTTC. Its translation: CSASGAGAYNEQFF.

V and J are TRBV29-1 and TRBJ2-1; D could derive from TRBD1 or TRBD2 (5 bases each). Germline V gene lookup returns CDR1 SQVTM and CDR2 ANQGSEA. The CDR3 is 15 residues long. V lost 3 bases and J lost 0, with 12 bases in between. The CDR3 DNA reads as TGCAGCGTTGAGGGGGATTTGAGCTCCTACAATGAGCAGTTCTTC. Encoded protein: CSVEGDLSSYNEQFF.

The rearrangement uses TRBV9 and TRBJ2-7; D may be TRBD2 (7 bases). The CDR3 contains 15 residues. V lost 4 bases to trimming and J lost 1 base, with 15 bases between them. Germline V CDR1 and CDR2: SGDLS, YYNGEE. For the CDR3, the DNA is TGTGCCAGCAGCATGGGGGGGGGCGCTTCCTACGAGCAGTACTTC. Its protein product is CASSMGGGASYEQYF.

The DNA of the CDR3 is TGTGCCAGCAGCTTAAACACAGGGGACCCTGGGGCCAACGTCCTGACTTTC. This gives the protein CASSLNTGDPGANVLTF. The V gene is TRBV5-6, the J gene TRBJ2-6; 7 nucleotides agree with TRBD1. The germline V gene has CDR1 SGHDT and CDR2 YYEEEE. The trim removed 2 bases at V and 2 bases at J, leaving 7 bases unmatched. This CDR3 is 17 amino acids long.

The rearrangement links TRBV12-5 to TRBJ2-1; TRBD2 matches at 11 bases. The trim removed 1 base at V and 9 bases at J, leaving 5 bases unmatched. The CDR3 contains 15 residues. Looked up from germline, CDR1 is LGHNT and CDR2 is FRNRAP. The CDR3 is CASGLGLAGSVEQFF. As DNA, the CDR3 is TGTGCTAGTGGTTTGGGACTAGCGGGATCGGTTGAGCAGTTCTTC.

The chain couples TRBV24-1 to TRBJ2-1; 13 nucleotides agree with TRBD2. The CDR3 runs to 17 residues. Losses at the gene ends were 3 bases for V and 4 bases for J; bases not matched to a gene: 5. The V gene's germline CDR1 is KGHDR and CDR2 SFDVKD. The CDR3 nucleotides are TGTGCCACCAGTGATCCCGGGACTAGCGGGACTTACAATGAGCAGTTCTTC. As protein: CATSDPGTSGTYNEQFF.

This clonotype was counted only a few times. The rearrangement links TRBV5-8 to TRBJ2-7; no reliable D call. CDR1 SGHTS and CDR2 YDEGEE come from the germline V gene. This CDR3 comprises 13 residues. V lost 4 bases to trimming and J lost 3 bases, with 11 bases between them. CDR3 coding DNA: TGTGCCAGCAGCCGTGGACCTGACTACGAGCAGTACTTC. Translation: CASSRGPDYEQYF.

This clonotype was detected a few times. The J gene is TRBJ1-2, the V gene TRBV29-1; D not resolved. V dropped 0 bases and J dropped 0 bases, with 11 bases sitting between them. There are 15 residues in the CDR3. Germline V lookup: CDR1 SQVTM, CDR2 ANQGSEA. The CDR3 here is CSVEDSAAANYGYTF. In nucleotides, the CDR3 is TGCAGCGTTGAAGATTCCGCAGCAGCTAACTATGGCTACACCTTC.

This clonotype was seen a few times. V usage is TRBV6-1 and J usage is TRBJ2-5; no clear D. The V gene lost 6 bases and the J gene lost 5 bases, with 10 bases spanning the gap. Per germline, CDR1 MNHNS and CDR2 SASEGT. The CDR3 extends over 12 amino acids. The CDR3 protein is CASRGYHETQYF. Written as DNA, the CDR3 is TGTGCCAGCAGGGGGTATCATGAGACCCAGTACTTC.

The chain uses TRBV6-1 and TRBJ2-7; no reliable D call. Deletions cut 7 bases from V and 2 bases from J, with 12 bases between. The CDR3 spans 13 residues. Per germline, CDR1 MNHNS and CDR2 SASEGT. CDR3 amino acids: CASTTSTPYEQYF. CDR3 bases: TGTGCCAGCACTACCTCTACGCCCTACGAGCAGTACTTC.

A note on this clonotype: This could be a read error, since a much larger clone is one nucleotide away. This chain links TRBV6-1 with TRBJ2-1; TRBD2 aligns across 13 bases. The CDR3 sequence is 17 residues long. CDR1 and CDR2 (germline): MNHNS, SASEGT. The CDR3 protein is CASSERAGTSGKYERFF. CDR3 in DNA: TGTGCCAGCAGTGAACGGGCCGGGACTAGCGGGAAGTATGAGCGGTTCTTC.

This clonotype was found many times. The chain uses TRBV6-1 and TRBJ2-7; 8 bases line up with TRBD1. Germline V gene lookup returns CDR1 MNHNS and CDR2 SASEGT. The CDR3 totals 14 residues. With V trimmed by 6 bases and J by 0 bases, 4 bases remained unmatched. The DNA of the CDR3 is TGTGCCAGCAGAGAGGACAGGGTCTCCTACGAGCAGTACTTC. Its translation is CASREDRVSYEQYF.

The CDR3 loop reads CASSELWAVELATQYF. The DNA of the CDR3 is TGCGCCAGCAGTGAGTTATGGGCTGTGGAACTTGCTACGCAGTATTTT. The chain is built from TRBV10-2 and TRBJ2-3, with D uncertain. The CDR3 is 16 amino acids. Trimming pared 1 base from V and 8 bases from J, leaving 19 bases between. Germline V CDR1 and CDR2: WSHSY, SAAADI.

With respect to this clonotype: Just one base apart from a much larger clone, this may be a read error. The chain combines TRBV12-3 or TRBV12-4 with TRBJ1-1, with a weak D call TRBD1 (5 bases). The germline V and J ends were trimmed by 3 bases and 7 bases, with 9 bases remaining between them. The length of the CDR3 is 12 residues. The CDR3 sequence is CASSFDGGEAFF. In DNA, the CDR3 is TGTGCCAGCAGTTTTGACGGGGGTGAAGCTTTCTTT.